The 17 T cell receptor beta chains listed next were all sequenced from one sample in a study of human T cells and chemical hapten exposure. The sample's time point: pre-sensitization, week 0. Sample treatment: therapeutic diphenylcyclopropenone sensitization with weekly scalp DPC. TCRdb called the RACE reads again in MiXCR, with one record for every CDR3 protein. Among a few hundred thousand distinct CDR3 sequences, roughly 6% were seen once, and the ten largest hold about 8.2%. Sequenced here: whole blood, sampled in connection with sensitization to the hapten diphenylcyclopropenone (DPC). All receptors derive from a woman aged 18-35 years with alopecia areata. Some clones in this sample may be carry-over from other donors' samples.

This clonotype occurred many times. V gene TRBV6-2 or TRBV6-3 combines with J gene TRBJ1-5; a weak D match, TRBD1 (5 bases). The ends were cut back, 2 bases at V and 3 bases at J, with 11 bases in the middle. The CDR3 has 15 amino acids. CDR1 is MNHEY, CDR2 SVGEGT, per germline. The DNA for the CDR3 is TGTGCCAGCAGTTACGGAGGGACCTACAATCAGCCCCAGCATTTT. Translated: CASSYGGTYNQPQHF.

The sample holds many counts of this clonotype. The J gene is TRBJ2-3, the V gene TRBV6-1, with D hard to call. V gave up 6 bases and J gave up 2 bases, with 9 bases separating them. Germline CDR1 reads MNHNS; CDR2 reads SASEGT. The CDR3 contains 13 residues. The CDR3 sequence is CASRRQNTDTQYF. The CDR3 nucleotides read TGTGCCAGCAGGCGGCAGAACACAGATACGCAGTATTTT.

This clonotype was seen a handful of times. This chain connects TRBV10-2 to TRBJ2-2, with D possibly being TRBD1 or TRBD2 (6 bases each). This CDR3 is built from 20 residues. CDR1 is WSHSY, CDR2 SAAADI, per germline. Trimming took 6 bases from V and 4 from J, leaving 30 bases between them. CDR3 coding DNA: TGCGCCAGCAGCGCCCTATCGGGACAAGGAGGGAGTTCGGGCACCGGGGAGCTGTTTTTT. It is translated as CASSALSGQGGSSGTGELFF.

The table lists this clonotype with many counts. V and J are TRBV2 and TRBJ1-1; D is uncertain. V lost 3 bases, J lost 3 bases, and 8 bases lay in between. There are 13 residues in the CDR3. Germline V lookup: CDR1 SNHLY, CDR2 FYNNEI. In DNA form, the CDR3 reads TGTGCCAGCAGTGAGGGAGGTTACACTGAAGCTTTCTTT. This gives the protein CASSEGGYTEAFF.

In this sample, this clonotype turned up a few times. The rearrangement uses TRBV6-5 and TRBJ1-6; 9 bases are shared with TRBD1. The germline CDR1 and CDR2 sequences are MNHEY and SVGAGI. The CDR3 is made up of 16 amino acids. V dropped 5 bases and J dropped 10; count of bases not matched to a gene: 12. This chain's CDR3 is CASSPGQGSSRSPLHF. CDR3 nucleotide sequence: TGTGCCAGCAGTCCGGGACAGGGCTCAAGTAGGTCACCCCTCCACTTT.

This clonotype was observed at least ten times. This rearrangement joins TRBV12-3 or TRBV12-4 to TRBJ2-5; TRBD1 or TRBD2 may be the D gene (6 bases each). The V gene lost 0 bases and the J gene lost 7 bases, with 12 bases spanning the gap. The CDR3 loop spans 14 amino acids. For the CDR3, the DNA is TGTGCCAGCAGTTTAGCCGGGGGCGGAGGGACCCAGTACTTC. Its protein is CASSLAGGGGTQYF.

This clonotype occurred many times. This chain joins TRBV6-5 and TRBJ2-1, with D possibly TRBD1 on 6 matching bases. The V gene's germline CDR1 is MNHEY and CDR2 SVGAGI. The CDR3 runs 15 residues. V lost 5 bases, J lost 0 bases, and 11 bases lay in between. CDR3 nucleotides: TGTGCCAGCAGTCGGGACACCGCCTCCTACAATGAGCAGTTCTTC. It specifies CASSRDTASYNEQFF.

This clonotype was picked up many times. This chain links TRBV27 with TRBJ1-2, with D unresolved. Germline V lookup: CDR1 MNHEY, CDR2 SMNVEV (reference sequence). The CDR3 covers 13 residues. V lost 5 bases to trimming and J lost 4 bases, with 11 bases between them. CDR3 coding DNA: TGTGCCAGCAGTCCCTTAGGAACCTATGGCTACACCTTC. It specifies CASSPLGTYGYTF.

This clonotype was picked up a small number of times. The chain links TRBV27 to TRBJ2-7, with D possibly matching TRBD1 (6 bases). The germline gives CDR1 MNHEY, CDR2 SMNVEV (reference sequence). The CDR3 totals 15 residues. Trimming cost V 5 bases and J 1 base, with 15 bases left between them. The CDR3 sequence: CASSAGTPRSYEQYF. The DNA of the CDR3 is TGTGCCAGCAGTGCCGGGACACCCCGATCCTACGAGCAGTACTTC.

This clonotype was counted ten times or more. This chain joins TRBV10-3 and TRBJ2-7; D may be TRBD1 (6 bases). Trimming cost V 7 bases and J 6 bases, with 16 bases left between them. Germline V gives CDR1 ENHRY, CDR2 SYGVKD. CDR3 length: 13 residues. The CDR3 here is CAIKAGDRSEQYF. Here the CDR3 DNA reads TGTGCCATCAAGGCAGGGGATCGGTCCGAGCAGTACTTC.

This clonotype was recorded many times. This chain uses TRBV6-1 with TRBJ1-4, with a weak D call TRBD1 (5 bases). Germline V gene data show CDR1 as MNHNS and CDR2 as SASEGT. Trimming cost V 4 bases and J 0 bases, with 9 bases left between them. This CDR3 comprises 15 residues. The CDR3 region has the DNA TGTGCCAGCAGTGCAGGGATTGCAACTAATGAAAAACTGTTTTTT. It encodes CASSAGIATNEKLFF.

This clonotype was seen only a few times. The V gene is TRBV21-1, the J gene TRBJ1-1. TRBV21-1 is designated a pseudogene. The CDR3 contains 14 residues. CDR3 sequence reads: CASRGGGMNTEAFF. CDR3 nucleotide sequence: TGTGCCAGCAGAGGCGGAGGGATGAACACTGAAGCTTTCTTT.

There are many counts of this clonotype. V usage is TRBV5-4 and J usage is TRBJ2-2; possibly TRBD1 or TRBD2 for D (6 bases each). CDR1 and CDR2 from the germline V gene are SGHNT and YYREEE (reference sequence). Between the trimmed V and J ends, which lost 0 bases and 4 bases, there was a span of 13 bases. CDR3 size: 16 residues. This CDR3 reads CASSLDRVEGTGELFF. The CDR3 nucleotides read TGTGCCAGCAGCTTGGACAGGGTGGAGGGCACCGGGGAGCTGTTTTTT.

This clonotype was observed a handful of times. CDR3 loop: CSVEAPGGRRKQFF. CDR3 nucleotides: TGCAGCGTTGAAGCCCCAGGTGGGAGGAGGAAGCAGTTCTTC. V usage is TRBV29-1 and J usage is TRBJ2-1; D is perhaps TRBD2 (6 bases). Per germline, CDR1 SQVTM and CDR2 ANQGSEA. V lost 1 base, J lost 11 bases, and 18 bases lay in between. CDR3 length: 14 amino acids.

The chain employs TRBV2 and TRBJ1-3; possible D gene TRBD1, 5 bases. V lost 4 bases and J lost 4, with 14 bases in between. From germline, CDR1 is SNHLY and CDR2 FYNNEI. This CDR3 spans 15 amino acids. CDR3 sequence reads: CASSVVGVGGNTIYF. The DNA for the CDR3 is TGTGCCAGCAGTGTTGTGGGGGTCGGCGGAAACACCATATATTTT.

This clonotype rates as medium-sized. This chain uses TRBV4-3 with TRBJ1-3; the D is unclear. Germline CDR1 is LGHNA and CDR2 is YSLEER. V was trimmed by 0 bases and J by 2 bases, leaving 11 bases between them. The CDR3 has 16 residues. The CDR3 region is CASSQDSGSAGNTIYF. DNA for the CDR3: TGCGCCAGCAGCCAAGATTCAGGATCTGCTGGAAACACCATATATTTT.

This clonotype appeared many times. Its ends do not fully match the called genes, so a read error is possible. The J gene is TRBJ2-5, the V gene TRBV6-6, with TRBD1 as a possible D gene (5 bases). In germline, CDR1 is MNHNY, CDR2 SVGAGI (reference sequence). The CDR3 totals 16 residues. The CDR3 reads CASSYSIWQGQQTQYF. In nucleotides, the CDR3 is TGTGCCAGCAGTTACTCGATTTGGCAGGGCCAACAGACCCAGTACTTC.